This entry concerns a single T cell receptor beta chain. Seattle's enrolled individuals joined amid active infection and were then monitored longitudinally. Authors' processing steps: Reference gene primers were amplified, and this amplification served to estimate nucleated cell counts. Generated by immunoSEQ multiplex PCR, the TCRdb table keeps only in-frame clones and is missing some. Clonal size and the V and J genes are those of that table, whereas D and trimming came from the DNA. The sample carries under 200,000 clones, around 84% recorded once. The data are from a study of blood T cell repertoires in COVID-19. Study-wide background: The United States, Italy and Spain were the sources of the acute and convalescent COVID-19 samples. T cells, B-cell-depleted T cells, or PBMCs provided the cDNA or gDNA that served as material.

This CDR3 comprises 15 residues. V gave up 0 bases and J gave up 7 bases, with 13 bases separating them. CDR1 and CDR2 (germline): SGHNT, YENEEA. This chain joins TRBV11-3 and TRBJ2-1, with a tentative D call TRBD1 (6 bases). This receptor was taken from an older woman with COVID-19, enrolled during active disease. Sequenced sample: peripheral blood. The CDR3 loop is CASSLDRGLTNEQFF. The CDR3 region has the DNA TGTGCCAGCAGCTTAGACAGGGGCCTTACTAATGAGCAGTTCTTC.